The clone carrying this T cell receptor (beta chain) was picked up a small number of times. Its target is unknown. One junction end disagrees with the germline gene, perhaps due to a read error. Amplified TCR beta CDR3 regions derived from RNA transcripts. A first-round RT-PCR of the TCR CDR3 used the HTBI primer set. MiXCR, run by TCRdb on the multiplex PCR reads, gives a single entry per CDR3 protein. The top ten clones hold about 40% of a sample with some 300,000 distinct CDR3 sequences, approximately 19% of them seen once. Ophthalmopathy cases met thresholds of Clinical Activity Score at least 3, NOSPECS grade at least 4 and duration under 3 months. A patient was excluded if there was uncontrolled infection, other autoimmune disease, pregnancy or lactation. The CDR3 loop spans 15 amino acids. Per the germline V gene, CDR1 is MDHEN and CDR2 is SYDVKM. This record belongs to a study of T cells in Graves' hyperthyroidism and ophthalmopathy. Background on the study: Upon initial diagnosis and before any treatment, peripheral blood was collected. Study outcomes and limitations: Researchers found most expanded thyroid clonotypes above 0.001 in blood as well.

This chain joins TRBV28 and TRBJ2-3, with D uncertain. The origin of this receptor is a man aged 45-65 years with Graves' ophthalmopathy. The sample consisted of blood. CDR3 protein: CASGFPSETADTQYF. CDR3 bases: TGTGCCAGCGGTTTCCCCTCTGAAACGGCAGATACGCAGTATTTT. The full variable domain, with the rest looked up from reference TRBV28 and TRBJ2-3, is DVKVTQSSRYLVKRTGEKVFLECVQDMDHENMFWYRQDPGLGLRLIYFSYDVKMKEKGDIPEGYSVSREKKERFSLILESASTNQTSMYLCASGFPSETADTQYFGPGTRLTVL.